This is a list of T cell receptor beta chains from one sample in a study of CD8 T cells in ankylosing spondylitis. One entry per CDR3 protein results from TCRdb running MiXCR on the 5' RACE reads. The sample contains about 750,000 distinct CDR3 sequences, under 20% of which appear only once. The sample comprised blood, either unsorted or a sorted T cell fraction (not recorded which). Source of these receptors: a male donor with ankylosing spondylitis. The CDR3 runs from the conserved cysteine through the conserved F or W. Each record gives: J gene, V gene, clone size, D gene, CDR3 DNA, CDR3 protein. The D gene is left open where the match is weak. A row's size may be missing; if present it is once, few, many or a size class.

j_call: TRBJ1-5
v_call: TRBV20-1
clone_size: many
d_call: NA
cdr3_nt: TGCAGTGTTAGGAGGCCCCTGCGTACGAGCAATCAGCCCCAGCATTTT
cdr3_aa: CSVRRPLRTSNQPQHF

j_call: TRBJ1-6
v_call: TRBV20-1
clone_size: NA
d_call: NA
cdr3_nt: TGCAGTGCTAGAGCAGGGGCGGAAAATTCACCCCTCCACTTT
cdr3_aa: CSARAGAENSPLHF

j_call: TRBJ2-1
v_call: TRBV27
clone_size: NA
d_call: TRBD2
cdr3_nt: TGTGCCAGCAGTTATCTAGCGGGAGTCAATGAGCAGTTCTTC
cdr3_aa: CASSYLAGVNEQFF

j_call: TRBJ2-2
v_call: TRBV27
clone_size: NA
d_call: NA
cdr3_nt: TGTGCCAGCACCAAAGGGGCAGGGAAGCACACCGGGGAGCTGTTTTTT
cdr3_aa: CASTKGAGKHTGELFF

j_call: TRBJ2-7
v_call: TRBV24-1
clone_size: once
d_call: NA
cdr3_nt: TGTGCCACCGGGACGGCAGACTCCTACGAGCAGTACTTC
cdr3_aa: CATGTADSYEQYF

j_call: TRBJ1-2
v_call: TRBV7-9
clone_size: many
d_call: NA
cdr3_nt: TGTGCCAGCAGCTTGGGATACAGGGAATCGGGGGGCTACACCTTC
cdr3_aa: CASSLGYRESGGYTF

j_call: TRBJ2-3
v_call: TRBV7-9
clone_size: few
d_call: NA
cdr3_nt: TGTGCCAGCAGCGCCGCGACCCGCGGCACAGATACGCAGTATTTT
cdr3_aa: CASSAATRGTDTQYF

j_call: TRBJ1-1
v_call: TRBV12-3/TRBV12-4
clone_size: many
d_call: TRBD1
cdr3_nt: TGTGCCAGCAGTGATGGACAGGGTAACAACATTGCGGTAGCTTTCTTT
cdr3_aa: CASSDGQGNNIAVAFF

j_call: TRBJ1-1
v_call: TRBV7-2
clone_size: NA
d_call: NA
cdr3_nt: TGTGCCAGCAGCTTAGTAAAGGGGCCTGAAGCTTTCTTT
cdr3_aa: CASSLVKGPEAFF

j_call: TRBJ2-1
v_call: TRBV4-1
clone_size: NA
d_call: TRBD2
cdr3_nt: TGCGCCAGCAGCCCCTATATCACTAGCGGCTCCTACAATGAGCAGTTCTTC
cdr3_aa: CASSPYITSGSYNEQFF

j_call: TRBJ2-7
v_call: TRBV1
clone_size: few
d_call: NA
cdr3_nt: TGCACCAGCAGCGGCCGGGAGGGTAGCGGGATTCACCACGAGCAGTACTTC
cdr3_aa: CTSSGREGSGIHHEQYF

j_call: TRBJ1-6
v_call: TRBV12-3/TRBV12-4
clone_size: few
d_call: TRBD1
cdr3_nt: TGTGCCAGCACCAGTTTGGGGACAGTTCCCGCCTCACCCCTCCACTTT
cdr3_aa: CASTSLGTVPASPLHF

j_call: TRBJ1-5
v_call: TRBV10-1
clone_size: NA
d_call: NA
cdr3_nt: TGCGCCAGCGAGGGGGGCGGCCCATATAGCAATCAGCCCCAGCATTTT
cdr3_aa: CASEGGGPYSNQPQHF

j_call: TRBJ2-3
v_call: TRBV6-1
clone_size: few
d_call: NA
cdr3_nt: TGTGCCAGCACCAGGGGGAGGGCCGTAGATACGCAGTATTTT
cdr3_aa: CASTRGRAVDTQYF

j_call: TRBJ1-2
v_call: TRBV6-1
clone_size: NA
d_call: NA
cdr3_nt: TGTGCCAGCAGGCTAAAAACAGGCCTCTATGGCTACACCTTC
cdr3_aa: CASRLKTGLYGYTF

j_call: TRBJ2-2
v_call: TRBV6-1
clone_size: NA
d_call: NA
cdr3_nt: TGTGCCAGCAGCCAGACAGATTACACCGGGGAGCTGTTTTTT
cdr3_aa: CASSQTDYTGELFF

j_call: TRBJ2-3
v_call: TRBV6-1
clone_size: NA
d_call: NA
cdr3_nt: TGTGCCAGCAGAGCTAAGATGAGCACAGATACGCAGTATTTT
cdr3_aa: CASRAKMSTDTQYF

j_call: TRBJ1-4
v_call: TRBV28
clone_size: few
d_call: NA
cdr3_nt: TGTGCCAGCAGTTTCATGGTGACTGCAACTAATGAAAAACTGTTTTTT
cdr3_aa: CASSFMVTATNEKLFF

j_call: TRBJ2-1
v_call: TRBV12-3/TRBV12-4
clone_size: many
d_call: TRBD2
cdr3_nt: TGTGCCAGCAGTTCCGGGGGGTACAATGAGCAGTTCTTC
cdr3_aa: CASSSGGYNEQFF

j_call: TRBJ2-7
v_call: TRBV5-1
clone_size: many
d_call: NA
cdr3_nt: TGTGCCAGCAGCTTAGATCGTGGTGAGCAGTACTTC
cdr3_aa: CASSLDRGEQYF

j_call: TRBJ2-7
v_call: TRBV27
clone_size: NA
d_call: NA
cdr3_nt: TGTGCCAGCAGCCATCGTGACTCCAGATACGAGCAGTACTTC
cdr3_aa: CASSHRDSRYEQYF

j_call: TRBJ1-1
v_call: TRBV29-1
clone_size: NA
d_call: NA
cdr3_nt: TGCAGCGTTGAGAGTCCCTCGAAGGGGGACACTGAAGCTTTCTTT
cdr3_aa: CSVESPSKGDTEAFF

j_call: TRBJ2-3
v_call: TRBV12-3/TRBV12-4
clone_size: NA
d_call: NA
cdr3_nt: TGTGCCAGCAGCCCCACGGGCATCGTCACAGATACGCAGTATTTT
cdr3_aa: CASSPTGIVTDTQYF

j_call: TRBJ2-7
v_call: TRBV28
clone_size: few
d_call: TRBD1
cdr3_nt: TGTGCCAGCGGTCAGACAGGGAACTACGAGCAGTACTTC
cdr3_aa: CASGQTGNYEQYF

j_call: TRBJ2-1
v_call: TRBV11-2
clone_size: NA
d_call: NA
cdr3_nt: TGTGCCAGCAGCTTGGGTAGCCGTGAGCAGTTCTTC
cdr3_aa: CASSLGSREQFF

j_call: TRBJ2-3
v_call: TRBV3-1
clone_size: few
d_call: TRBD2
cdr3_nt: TGTGCCAGCGGGGATAGCGGGAGGATGGCAGATACGCAGTATTTT
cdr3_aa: CASGDSGRMADTQYF

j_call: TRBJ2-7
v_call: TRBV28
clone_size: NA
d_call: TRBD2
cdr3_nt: TGTGCCAGCAGTTTATTCGCTAGCGGAGTGGGGTACGAGCAGTACTTC
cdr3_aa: CASSLFASGVGYEQYF

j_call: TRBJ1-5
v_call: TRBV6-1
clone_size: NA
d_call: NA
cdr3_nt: TGTGCCAGCAGTGAATTAGTAGGAGGGGACAATCAGCCCCAGCATTTT
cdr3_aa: CASSELVGGDNQPQHF

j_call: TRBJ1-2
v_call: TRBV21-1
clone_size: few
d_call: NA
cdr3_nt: TGCGTAAGCTGGGACAGGGGGCAGTACTATGGCTACACCTTC
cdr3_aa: CVSWDRGQYYGYTF

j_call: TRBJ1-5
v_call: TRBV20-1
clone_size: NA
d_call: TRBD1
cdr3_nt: TGCAGTGCCACGAACAGGGGGGTTCGGCATTTT
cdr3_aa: CSATNRGVRHF

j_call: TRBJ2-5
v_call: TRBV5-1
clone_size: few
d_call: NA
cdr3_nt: TGCGCCAGCAGTCCCCGGGACGGAAAGATCCAAGAGACCCAGTACTTC
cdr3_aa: CASSPRDGKIQETQYF

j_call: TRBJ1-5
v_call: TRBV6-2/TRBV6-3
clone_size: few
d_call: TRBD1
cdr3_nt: TGTGCCAGCACTAGGACCCCAGGGGGGCAGCCCCAGCATTTT
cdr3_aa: CASTRTPGGQPQHF

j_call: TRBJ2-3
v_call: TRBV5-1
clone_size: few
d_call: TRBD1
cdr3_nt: TGCGCCAGCAGCTTGGTGTATCCCCGGGACAGGGAGGTCGCAGATACGCAGTATTTT
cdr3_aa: CASSLVYPRDREVADTQYF

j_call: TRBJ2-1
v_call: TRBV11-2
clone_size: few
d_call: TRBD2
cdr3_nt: TGTGCCAGCAGCCATGGGACTAGCGAGAGCTCCTACAATGAGCAGTTCTTC
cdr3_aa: CASSHGTSESSYNEQFF

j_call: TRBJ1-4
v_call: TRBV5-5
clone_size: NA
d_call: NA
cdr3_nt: TGTGCCAGCAGCTTGGGCGGAAACCTAGATGAAAAACTGTTTTTT
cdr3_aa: CASSLGGNLDEKLFF

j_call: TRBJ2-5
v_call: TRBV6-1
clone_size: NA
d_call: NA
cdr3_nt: TGTGCCAGCAGCCCCGTTGTCGGCAGGGAGACCCAGTACTTC
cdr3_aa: CASSPVVGRETQYF

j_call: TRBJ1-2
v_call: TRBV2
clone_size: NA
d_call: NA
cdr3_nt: TGTGCCAGCAGTGAAGGGGCAGGCTATGGCTACACCTTC
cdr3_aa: CASSEGAGYGYTF

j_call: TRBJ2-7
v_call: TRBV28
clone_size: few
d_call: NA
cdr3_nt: TGTGCCAGCAGGACCGGTCGGAGCTTGGGCGCCGAGCAGTACTTC
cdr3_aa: CASRTGRSLGAEQYF

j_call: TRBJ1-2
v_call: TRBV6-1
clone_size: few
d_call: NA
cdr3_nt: TGTGCCAGCAGGGCCGACAGGTTCGTTGGCTACACCTTC
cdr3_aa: CASRADRFVGYTF

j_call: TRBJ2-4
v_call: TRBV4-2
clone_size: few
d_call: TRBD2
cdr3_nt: TGTGCCAGCAGCCAAGAACTAGCGGGACTTACCATTCAGTACTTC
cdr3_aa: CASSQELAGLTIQYF

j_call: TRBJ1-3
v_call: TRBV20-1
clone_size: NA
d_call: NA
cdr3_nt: TGCAGTGCCAGTCCCCAAGCGGACACCATATATTTT
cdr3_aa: CSASPQADTIYF

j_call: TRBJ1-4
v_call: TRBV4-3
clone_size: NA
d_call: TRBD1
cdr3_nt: TGCGCCAGCAGCCAAGATCCTAAGGGGGCTTATGAAAAACTGTTTTTT
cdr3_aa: CASSQDPKGAYEKLFF

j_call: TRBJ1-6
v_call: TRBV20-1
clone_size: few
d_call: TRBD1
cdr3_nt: TGCAGTGCTAGACCCGGGACAGGGGGTAATTCACCCCTCCACTTT
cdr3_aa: CSARPGTGGNSPLHF

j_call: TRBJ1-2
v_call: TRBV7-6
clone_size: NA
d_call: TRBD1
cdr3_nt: TGTGCCAGCAGCCCGGGACAGGGTCTAACCTACACCTTC
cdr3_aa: CASSPGQGLTYTF

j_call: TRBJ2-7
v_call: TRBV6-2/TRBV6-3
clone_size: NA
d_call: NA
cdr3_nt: TGTGCCAGCAGTTACGACCGGGCTGATGACCGGAACGAGCAGTACTTC
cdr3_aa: CASSYDRADDRNEQYF

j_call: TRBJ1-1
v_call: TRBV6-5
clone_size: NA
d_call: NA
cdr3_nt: TGTGCCAGCAGTTACGACACCTACACTGAAGCTTTCTTT
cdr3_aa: CASSYDTYTEAFF

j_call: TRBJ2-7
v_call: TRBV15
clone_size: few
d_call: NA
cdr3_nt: TGTGCCACCAGCAGAGCGGAGTCCCCAACCTCCTACGAGCAGTACTTC
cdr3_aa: CATSRAESPTSYEQYF

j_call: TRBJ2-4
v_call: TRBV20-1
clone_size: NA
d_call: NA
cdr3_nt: TGCAGTGCTAGGTCGGGGCAGGGTGGAAACATTCAGTACTTC
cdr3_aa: CSARSGQGGNIQYF

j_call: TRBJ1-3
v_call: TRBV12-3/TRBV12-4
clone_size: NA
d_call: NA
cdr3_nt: TGTGCCAGCAGTTTACATCGAAACACCATATATTTT
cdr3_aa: CASSLHRNTIYF

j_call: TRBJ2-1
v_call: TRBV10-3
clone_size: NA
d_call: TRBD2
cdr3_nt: TGTGCCATCAGTGGCCTGCTAGTTAGCGGGAGGGCCTCGGATGAGCAGTTCTTC
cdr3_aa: CAISGLLVSGRASDEQFF

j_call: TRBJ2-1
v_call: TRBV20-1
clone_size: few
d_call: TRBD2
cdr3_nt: TGCAGTGCTAGGCCGGGACTAGGCCCATACAATGAGCAGTTCTTC
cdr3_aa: CSARPGLGPYNEQFF

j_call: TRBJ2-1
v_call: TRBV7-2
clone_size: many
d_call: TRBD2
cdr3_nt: TGTGCCAGCAGCTTAAGGCGGGGAATAGCGGGGGACAATGAGCAGTTCTTC
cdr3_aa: CASSLRRGIAGDNEQFF

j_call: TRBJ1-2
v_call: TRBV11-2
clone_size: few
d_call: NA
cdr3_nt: TGTGCCAGCAGCTTAGTGGAGGGCGGTGTCTATGGCTACACCTTC
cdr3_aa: CASSLVEGGVYGYTF

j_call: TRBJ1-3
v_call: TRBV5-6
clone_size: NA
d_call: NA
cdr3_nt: TGTGCCAGCAGCCTCACCCGAGGGGACACCATATATTTT
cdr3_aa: CASSLTRGDTIYF